The 11 T cell receptor beta chains given below trace back to one sample, sequenced in a study of blood T cell repertoires in COVID-19. Assay: immunoSEQ multiplex PCR; the TCRdb copy retains only in-frame clones and omits some. The data show around 190,000 clones, with about 79% seen just once and about 13% held by the top ten. Input material: peripheral blood. The receptors here all came from a human donor in a cohort sampled during active COVID-19.

This clone was found once. The genes are TRBV6-6 and TRBJ1-2, with 8 positions matching TRBD1. V was pared by 0 bases and J by 5 bases, with 5 bases of the junction left unmatched. Germline V gene data show CDR1 as MNHNY and CDR2 as SVGAGI (reference sequence). This CDR3 region has 15 residues. CDR3 coding DNA: TGTGCCAGCAGTTACTCTGGACAGGGAGGGTATGGCTACACCTTC. It codes for CASSYSGQGGYGYTF.

This chain connects TRBV7-9 to TRBJ2-3; weak D call: TRBD1 (6 bases). Germline CDR1 is SEHNR and CDR2 is FQNEAQ (reference sequence). The CDR3 length is 15 residues. Trimming removed 0 bases at V and 4 bases at J, with 11 bases between. This CDR3 reads CASSLAQGYADTQYF. Here the CDR3 DNA reads TGTGCCAGCAGCTTAGCACAGGGTTATGCAGATACGCAGTATTTT.

The rearrangement joins TRBV7-9 to TRBJ1-3; D might be TRBD1 (6 bases). The CDR3 covers 14 residues. Germline CDR1 SEHNR, CDR2 FQNEAQ (reference sequence). Trimming pared 6 bases from V and 0 bases from J, leaving 9 bases between. The CDR3 DNA is TGTGCCAGCAGGGACAGTTACTCTGGAAACACCATATATTTT. Protein sequence: CASRDSYSGNTIYF.

The chain is built from TRBV19 and TRBJ2-7; 10 bases agree with TRBD2. The germline gives CDR1 LNHDA, CDR2 SQIVND (reference sequence). The CDR3 is made up of 15 amino acids. J was trimmed by 2 bases and V by 2 bases; bases with no gene match: 3. The CDR3 region has the DNA TGTGCCAGTAGTATACTAGCGGGAGAGGCCTACGAGCAGTACTTC. Residues: CASSILAGEAYEQYF.

CDR3 sequence reads: CASSQGHRGRYGYTF. CDR3 sequence (DNA): TGTGCCAGCAGCCAAGGGCACAGGGGGAGGTATGGCTACACCTTC. This chain uses TRBV28 with TRBJ1-2, with 8 bases lining up with TRBD1. In germline, CDR1 is MDHEN, CDR2 SYDVKM. V trimming: 6 bases; J trimming: 5 bases; junction bases outside the gene matches: 11. The CDR3 length is 15 residues.

The chain combines TRBV4-1 with TRBJ1-6; D is unclear. The CDR3 is made up of 18 amino acids. Per the germline V gene, CDR1 is MGHRA and CDR2 is YSYEKL. V shed 1 base and J shed 4 bases, with 17 bases lying between them. The CDR3 protein is CASSQAFDFSSYNSPLHF. The CDR3 DNA reads as TGCGCCAGCAGCCAAGCATTCGACTTCTCTAGTTATAATTCACCCCTCCACTTT.

The gene calls are TRBV27 and TRBJ2-3, with D possibly TRBD1 on 5 matching bases. This CDR3 spans 14 amino acids. Looked up from germline, CDR1 is MNHEY and CDR2 is SMNVEV (reference sequence). The ends were cut back, 6 bases at V and 4 bases at J, with 14 bases in the middle. The CDR3 sequence: CASSQGFEADTQYF. The DNA of the CDR3 is TGTGCCAGCAGCCAGGGATTCGAAGCAGATACGCAGTATTTT.

The V and J genes are TRBV20-1 and TRBJ2-2; weak D call: TRBD1 (6 bases). The V and J ends lost 3 bases and 5 bases respectively, with 13 bases between them. The CDR3 spans 14 residues. Germline CDR1 reads DFQATT; CDR2 reads SNEGSKA (reference sequence). The CDR3 spells CSASNREKTGELFF. CDR3 sequence (DNA): TGCAGTGCTAGTAACAGGGAGAAGACCGGGGAGCTGTTTTTT.

This chain joins TRBV21-1 and TRBJ2-5; the table names TRBD1, a call not compared with the DNA. TRBV21-1 is deemed a pseudogene. The CDR3 is 14 residues long. CDR3 protein: CASTMDRGRETQYF. The CDR3 coding sequence is TGTGCCAGCACCATGGACAGGGGGCGAGAGACCCAGTACTTC.

V and J are TRBV5-1 and TRBJ2-1, with TRBD1 matching over 9 bases. Germline values: CDR1 SGHRS, CDR2 YFSETQ. This CDR3 has 16 residues. V lost 4 bases and J lost 0; bases outside the gene matches: 5. The CDR3 spells CASSPTGGSSYNEQFF. The CDR3 nucleotides are TGCGCCAGCAGCCCGACAGGGGGGAGCTCCTACAATGAGCAGTTCTTC.

The J gene is TRBJ2-2, the V gene TRBV28, with 12 bases that match TRBD2. After removal of 6 bases from V and 1 base from J, the junction contained 15 bases not matched to a gene. CDR3 length: 20 amino acids. Looked up from germline, CDR1 is MDHEN and CDR2 is SYDVKM. The CDR3 coding sequence is TGTGCCAGCAGCCGGATCCGACTAGCGGGAGTTGGCAAGAACACCGGGGAGCTGTTTTTT. Translation: CASSRIRLAGVGKNTGELFF.